This passage covers 5 T cell receptor beta chains from one sample sequenced in a study of blood T cell repertoires in COVID-19 (dated by TCRdb to 2018 to 2020). Library method: the immunoSEQ multiplex PCR assay. TCRdb mirrors the immuneACCESS table, restricted to in-frame sequences. Some clones are absent from its copies; in checked studies, under half trace to an unresolved V gene, and the reason for the others is unknown. For this sample there are around 300,000 clones; just over 90% appear just once. The ten largest clonotypes hold 2% to 2.5% of the sample. Input material: peripheral blood. Receptor source: a woman aged 25-40 years with COVID-19, enrolled during active disease.

This rearrangement joins TRBV5-6 to TRBJ1-2; tentatively, D is TRBD1 (6 bases). The V and J ends lost 5 bases and 4 bases respectively, with 12 bases between them. The CDR3 runs to 13 residues. Germline lookup yields CDR1 SGHDT and CDR2 YYEEEE. CDR3: CASRYRDIYGYTF. CDR3 nucleotide sequence: TGTGCCAGCAGATACCGGGACATCTATGGCTACACCTTC. The full variable domain, its missing parts supplied by reference TRBV5-6 and TRBJ1-2, is DAGVTQSPTHLIKTRGQQVTLRCSPKSGHDTVSWYQQALGQGPQFIFQYYEEEERQRGNFPDRFSGHQFPNYSSELNVNALLLGDSALYLCASRYRDIYGYTFGSGTRLTVV.

This clone has just one count. The genes are TRBV27 and TRBJ1-4; D perhaps matches TRBD1 (6 bases). The CDR3 has 15 residues. The V end was cut by 6 bases, the J end by 0 bases, with 11 bases between. The germline V gene encodes CDR1 MNHEY and CDR2 SMNVEV (reference sequence). This CDR3 reads CASREPGATNEKLFF. CDR3 coding DNA: TGTGCCAGCAGAGAACCAGGGGCAACTAATGAAAAACTGTTTTTT. The entire variable domain, with the rest obtained from reference TRBV27 and TRBJ1-4, is as follows: EAQVTQNPRYLITVTGKKLTVTCSQNMNHEYMSWYRQDPGLGLRQIYYSMNVEVTDKGDVPEGYKVSRKEKRNFPLILESPSPNQTSLYFCASREPGATNEKLFFGSGTQLSVL.

V gene TRBV10-2 combines with J gene TRBJ2-7, with 10 nucleotides matching TRBD2. This CDR3 has 18 amino acids. Germline V gene data show CDR1 as WSHSY and CDR2 as SAAADI. V was pared by 2 bases and J by 4 bases, with 14 bases of the junction left unmatched. The DNA for the CDR3 is TGCGCCAGCAGTGAGCTAGCGGGAGATGGGGTAGGATTTTACGAGCAGTACTTC. This sequence encodes CASSELAGDGVGFYEQYF.

The V gene is TRBV20-1, the J gene TRBJ1-6, with D possibly being TRBD1 (6 bases). Trimming cost V 3 bases and J 6 bases, with 12 bases left between them. CDR3 size: 14 residues. The germline V gene has CDR1 DFQATT and CDR2 SNEGSKA (reference sequence). The CDR3 DNA sequence: TGCAGTGCTAGTAGCGGACAGCTTAATTCACCCCTCCACTTT. Residues: CSASSGQLNSPLHF.

The chain couples TRBV7-9 to TRBJ2-6, with 11 bases matching TRBD1. The trim removed 5 bases at V and 4 bases at J, leaving 4 bases unmatched. The CDR3 spans 16 residues. In germline, CDR1 is SEHNR, CDR2 FQNEAQ (reference sequence). The CDR3 sequence: CASSLGQGAGANVLTF. Here the CDR3 DNA reads TGTGCCAGCAGCCTAGGACAGGGGGCGGGGGCCAACGTCCTGACTTTC.